A selection of T cell receptor beta chains follows, all from one sample in a study of T cell changes during pregnancy in multiple sclerosis. Profiling relied on immunoSEQ multiplex PCR, and the TCRdb table lists in-frame clones only, not all of them. Of about 87,000 clones in the sample, approximately 92% are singletons; the top ten hold around 1.4%. Specimen: peripheral blood, collected in the third trimester of pregnancy. The receptors come from a female donor in good health, enrolled as a control in a pregnancy study. Both conserved end residues are part of each CDR3. D genes are given only for firm matches. Size tells how often a clone was seen (once, few, many) or the class of an expanded clone, and some rows leave it out.

d_gene	v_gene	abundance	j_gene	CDR3nt	CDR3aa
TRBD2	TRBV7-6	NA	TRBJ2-2	TGTGCCAGCAGCTTTCTTAGCGGGAGAGGCACCGGGGAGCTGTTTTTT	CASSFLSGRGTGELFF
NA	TRBV6-6	NA	TRBJ2-7	TGTGCCAGCAGTTACTCGACCGAGGGCTCCTACGAGCAGTACTTC	CASSYSTEGSYEQYF
NA	TRBV5-4	NA	TRBJ1-1	TGTGCCAGCAGCCCCCAGGAGGGCAAGAACACTGAAGCTTTCTTT	CASSPQEGKNTEAFF
TRBD1	TRBV5-6	once	TRBJ1-2	TGTGCCAGCAGCACGGACAGGGGGCAAATCTATGGCTACACCTTC	CASSTDRGQIYGYTF
TRBD1	TRBV29-1	once	TRBJ1-2	TGCAGCGTGGGGGACAGGGGTTTCAACTATGGCTACACCTTC	CSVGDRGFNYGYTF
TRBD1	TRBV29-1	NA	TRBJ2-7	TGCAGCGTGGGGGACAGGTCCTCCTACGAGCAGTACTTC	CSVGDRSSYEQYF
NA	TRBV11-3	NA	TRBJ2-7	TGTGCCAGCAGCTTAGGGGCAGGGAACTCCTACGAGCAGTACTTC	CASSLGAGNSYEQYF
TRBD1	TRBV7-8	NA	TRBJ2-7	TGTGCCAGCAGCTTGAGGGGACAGAGCTACGAGCAGTACTTC	CASSLRGQSYEQYF
NA	TRBV30	NA	TRBJ2-7	TGTGCCTGGACCCAGGGGAAACGCGAGCAGTACTTC	CAWTQGKREQYF
NA	TRBV7-2	NA	TRBJ2-6	TGTGCCAGCAGCTTAGAGCCTTGGCAGCCCCGGGGTGGGGCCAACGTCCTGACTTTC	CASSLEPWQPRGGANVLTF
NA	TRBV4-2	NA	TRBJ2-7	TGTGCCAGCTCCGGGGGGCCCTACGAGCAGTACTTC	CASSGGPYEQYF
TRBD2	TRBV4-1	NA	TRBJ2-1	TGCGCCAGCAGCCAAGAAGACGGACTAAGCGGGATGGGATCCTACAATGAGCAGTTCTTC	CASSQEDGLSGMGSYNEQFF
NA	TRBV9	NA	TRBJ2-1	TGTGCCAGCAGCCTCCGATACACTAGTTACAATGAGCAGTTCTTC	CASSLRYTSYNEQFF
TRBD2	TRBV28	NA	TRBJ2-3	TGTGCCAGCAGTTTCGGGGCTAGCGGGAGGGCGCCCACAGATACGCAGTATTTT	CASSFGASGRAPTDTQYF
NA	TRBV5-4	NA	TRBJ1-4	TGTGCCAGCAGGGGAGATGGTGAAAAACTGTTTTTT	CASRGDGEKLFF
TRBD1	TRBV4-1	NA	TRBJ2-7	TGCGCCAGCAGCCAAGAGGGACAGGGTTACCGATACGAGCAGTACTTC	CASSQEGQGYRYEQYF
NA	TRBV7-9	NA	TRBJ2-7	TGTGCCAGCAGCTTAGAAACGGGAATCTACGAGCAGTACTTC	CASSLETGIYEQYF
NA	TRBV9	NA	TRBJ2-1	TGTGCCAGCAGCGTAGGTGTACTCCCTAGCGATGAGCAGTTCTTC	CASSVGVLPSDEQFF
NA	TRBV20-1	NA	TRBJ1-1	TGCAGTGTTCTGAGACAGATTGAAGCTTTCTTT	CSVLRQIEAFF
NA	TRBV2	NA	TRBJ1-1	TGTGCCAGCAGTGAAATCAGGGTTAGTAATACTGAAGCTTTCTTT	CASSEIRVSNTEAFF
TRBD2	TRBV5-1	NA	TRBJ2-2	TGCGCCAGCAGCCAAGCCCCTGGCGGGAGGGCTCGCACCGGGGAGCTGTTTTTT	CASSQAPGGRARTGELFF
NA	TRBV18	NA	TRBJ1-4	TGTGCCAGCTCACACAGCTATAATGAAAAACTGTTTTTT	CASSHSYNEKLFF
TRBD2	TRBV7-9	NA	TRBJ2-5	TGTGCCAGCAGCTTAGCGGGAGGGCCGGAGACCCAGTACTTC	CASSLAGGPETQYF
NA	TRBV7-9	NA	TRBJ2-1	TGTGCCAGCAGGCCTATACAGGGGGGGATCAATGAGCAGTTCTTC	CASRPIQGGINEQFF
TRBD1	TRBV6-5	NA	TRBJ1-2	TGTGCCAGCAGCCCTACAGGGGTCTATGGCTACACCTTC	CASSPTGVYGYTF
NA	TRBV14	NA	TRBJ2-7	TGTGCCAGCAGGGCGACCGGGTCCATCACCTCCGAGCAGTACTTC	CASRATGSITSEQYF
TRBD2	TRBV4-1	NA	TRBJ2-7	TGCGCCAGCAGACTCTTAGCGGGAGGAACCTACGAGCAGTACTTC	CASRLLAGGTYEQYF
TRBD1	TRBV7-9	NA	TRBJ2-5	TGTGCCAGCAGCTTACCGGGACAGGGAAAGACCCAGTACTTC	CASSLPGQGKTQYF